This T cell receptor beta chain appears in the sequencing data of a study of T cells after yellow fever vaccination. The overall study: Low-cell-number fractions were prepared with SMART-Seq v4 Ultra Low Input. General observations from the study: Any FACS-sorted repertoire could hold abundant clonotypes that contaminate it from the bulk population.

J lost 5 bases, V lost 4 bases, and 12 bases had no gene match. The CDR3 loop spans 15 amino acids. The V gene's germline CDR1 is SGHDT and CDR2 YYEEEE. This clonotype was counted ten times or more. Its antigen is unidentified. TCRdb re-analysed the 5' RACE reads in MiXCR, keeping a single row per CDR3 protein. Of fewer than 150,000 distinct CDR3 sequences listed, approximately 7.1% are singletons. The chain carries TRBV5-6 and TRBJ2-7; 7 bases line up with TRBD1. This clonotype was sampled from a man aged 18-30 years who received the YFV17D yellow fever vaccine. The sequences come from CD4+ T cells sorted from PBMCs, collected roughly seven weeks after the first yellow fever vaccination. DNA for the CDR3: TGTGCCAGCAGCCCCCCTACAGGGGCTAGGGACGAGCAGTACTTC. It encodes CASSPPTGARDEQYF.